This section outlines one TCR beta chain sequence together with its context. This specimen comes from a study of Graves' ophthalmopathy and Graves' hyperthyroidism. About the research overall: Being free of ophthalmopathy for 18 months of follow-up defined stable hyperthyroidism.

Using RNA transcripts, the TCR beta CDR3 regions were amplified. HTBI primers were used in a first-round RT-PCR, which preceded a second-round multiplex PCR. TCRdb reprocessed the multiplex PCR reads with MiXCR, giving one entry per CDR3 protein. Of 900,000 to 1,200,000 distinct CDR3 sequences detected, about 38% appear once; the ten largest clones hold around 10%. The source material was peripheral blood or thyroid tissue (not recorded which). This receptor was taken from an adult man with Graves' hyperthyroidism.

CDR3 region: CAISARRGTGFNQPQHF. CDR3 DNA: TGTGCCATCAGTGCTAGACGCGGGACAGGGTTCAATCAGCCCCAGCATTTT. The chain couples TRBV10-3 to TRBJ1-5; 9 bases map to TRBD1. Germline loops: CDR1 ENHRY, CDR2 SYGVKD. V lost 4 bases to trimming and J lost 3 bases; unmatched junction nucleotides: 10. The CDR3 is 17 residues long.